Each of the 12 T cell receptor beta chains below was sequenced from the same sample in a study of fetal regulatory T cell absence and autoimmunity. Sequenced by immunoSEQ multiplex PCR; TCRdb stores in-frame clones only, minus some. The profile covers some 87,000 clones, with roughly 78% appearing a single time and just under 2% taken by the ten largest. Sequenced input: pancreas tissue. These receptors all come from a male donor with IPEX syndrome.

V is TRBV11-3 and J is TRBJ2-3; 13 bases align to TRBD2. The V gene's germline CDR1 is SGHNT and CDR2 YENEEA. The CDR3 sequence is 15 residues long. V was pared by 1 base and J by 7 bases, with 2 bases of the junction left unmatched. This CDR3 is CASSLVGTSGNTQYF. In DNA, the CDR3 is TGTGCCAGCAGCTTAGTTGGGACTAGCGGGAATACGCAGTATTTT.

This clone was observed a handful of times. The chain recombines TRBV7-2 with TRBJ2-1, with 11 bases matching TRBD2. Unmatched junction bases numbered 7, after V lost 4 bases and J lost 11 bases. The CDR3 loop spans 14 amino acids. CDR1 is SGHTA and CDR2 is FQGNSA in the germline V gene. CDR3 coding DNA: TGTGCCAGCAGCTCGGGACTAGCGGAGACCAAGCAGTTCTTC. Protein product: CASSSGLAETKQFF. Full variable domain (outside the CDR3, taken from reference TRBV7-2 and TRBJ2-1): GAGVSQSPSNKVTEKGKDVELRCDPISGHTALYWYRQSLGQGLEFLIYFQGNSAPDKSGLPSDRFSAERTGGSVSTLTIQRTQQEDSAVYLCASSSGLAETKQFFGPGTRLTVL.

CDR3 in DNA: TGTGCCAGCAGCTTATGGACAGCCTACGAGCAGTACTTC. It specifies CASSLWTAYEQYF. The chain joins TRBV11-3 to TRBJ2-7, with a tentative D call TRBD1 (6 bases). Germline V gives CDR1 SGHNT, CDR2 YENEEA. This CDR3 contains 13 residues. Trimming shortened V by 2 bases and J by 2 bases, and 7 bases separated the two germline ends.

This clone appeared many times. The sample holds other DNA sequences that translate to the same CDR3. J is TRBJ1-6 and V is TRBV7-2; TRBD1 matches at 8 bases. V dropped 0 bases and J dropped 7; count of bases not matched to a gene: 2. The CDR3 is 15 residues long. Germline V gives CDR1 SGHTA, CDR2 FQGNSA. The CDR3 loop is CASSLAGQGNSPLHF. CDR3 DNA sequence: TGTGCCAGCAGCTTAGCTGGACAGGGAAATTCACCCCTCCACTTT.

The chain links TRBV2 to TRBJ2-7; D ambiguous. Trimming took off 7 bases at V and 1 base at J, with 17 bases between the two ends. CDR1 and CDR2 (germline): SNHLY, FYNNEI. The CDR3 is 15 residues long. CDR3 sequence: CASNVNGEVSYEQYF. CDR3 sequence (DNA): TGTGCCAGCAACGTCAACGGTGAAGTATCCTACGAGCAGTACTTC.

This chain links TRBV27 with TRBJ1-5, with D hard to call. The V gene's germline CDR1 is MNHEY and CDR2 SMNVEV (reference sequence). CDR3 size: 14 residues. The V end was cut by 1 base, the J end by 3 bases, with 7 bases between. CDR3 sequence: CASSLFASNQPQHF. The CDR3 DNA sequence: TGTGCCAGCAGTTTATTCGCCTCCAATCAGCCCCAGCATTTT.

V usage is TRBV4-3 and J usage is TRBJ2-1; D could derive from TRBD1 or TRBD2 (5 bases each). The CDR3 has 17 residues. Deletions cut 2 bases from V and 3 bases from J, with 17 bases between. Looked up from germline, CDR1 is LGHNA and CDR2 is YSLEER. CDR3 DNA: TGCGCCAGCAGCCAAAGGGCCACCGGGACGGACTACAATGAGCAGTTCTTC. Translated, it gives CASSQRATGTDYNEQFF.

The CDR3 loop is CASSLLGTEAFF. The CDR3 DNA reads TGTGCCAGCAGCTTGCTGGGCACTGAAGCTTTCTTT. The V and J genes are TRBV5-4 and TRBJ1-1, with D uncertain. CDR3 length: 12 residues. The germline V gene has CDR1 SGHNT and CDR2 YYREEE (reference sequence). V was trimmed by 1 base and J by 4 bases, leaving 5 bases between them.

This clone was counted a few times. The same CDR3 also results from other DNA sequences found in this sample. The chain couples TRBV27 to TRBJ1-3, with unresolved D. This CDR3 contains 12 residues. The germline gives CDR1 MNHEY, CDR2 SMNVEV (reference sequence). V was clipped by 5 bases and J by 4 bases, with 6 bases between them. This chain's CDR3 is CASSPGGNTIYF. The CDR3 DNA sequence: TGTGCCAGCAGTCCAGGCGGAAACACCATATATTTT.

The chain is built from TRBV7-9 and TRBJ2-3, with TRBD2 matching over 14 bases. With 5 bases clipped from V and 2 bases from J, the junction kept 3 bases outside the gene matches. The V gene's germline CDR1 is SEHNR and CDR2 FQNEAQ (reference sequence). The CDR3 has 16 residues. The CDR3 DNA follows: TGTGCCAGCAGCAAGACTAGCGGGGGGGCCACAGATACGCAGTATTTT. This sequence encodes CASSKTSGGATDTQYF.

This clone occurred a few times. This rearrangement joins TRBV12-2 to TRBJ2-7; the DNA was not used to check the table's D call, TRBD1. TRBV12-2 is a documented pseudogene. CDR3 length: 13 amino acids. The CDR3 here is CASRLEGDYEQYF. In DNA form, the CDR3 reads TGTGCAAGTCGCTTAGAGGGGGACTACGAGCAGTACTTC.

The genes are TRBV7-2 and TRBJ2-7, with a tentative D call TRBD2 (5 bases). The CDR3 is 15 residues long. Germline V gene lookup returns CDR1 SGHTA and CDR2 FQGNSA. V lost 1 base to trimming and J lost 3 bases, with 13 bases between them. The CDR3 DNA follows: TGTGCCAGCAGCTTAGTCTCGGCCGGGAACTACGAGCAGTACTTC. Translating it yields CASSLVSAGNYEQYF.